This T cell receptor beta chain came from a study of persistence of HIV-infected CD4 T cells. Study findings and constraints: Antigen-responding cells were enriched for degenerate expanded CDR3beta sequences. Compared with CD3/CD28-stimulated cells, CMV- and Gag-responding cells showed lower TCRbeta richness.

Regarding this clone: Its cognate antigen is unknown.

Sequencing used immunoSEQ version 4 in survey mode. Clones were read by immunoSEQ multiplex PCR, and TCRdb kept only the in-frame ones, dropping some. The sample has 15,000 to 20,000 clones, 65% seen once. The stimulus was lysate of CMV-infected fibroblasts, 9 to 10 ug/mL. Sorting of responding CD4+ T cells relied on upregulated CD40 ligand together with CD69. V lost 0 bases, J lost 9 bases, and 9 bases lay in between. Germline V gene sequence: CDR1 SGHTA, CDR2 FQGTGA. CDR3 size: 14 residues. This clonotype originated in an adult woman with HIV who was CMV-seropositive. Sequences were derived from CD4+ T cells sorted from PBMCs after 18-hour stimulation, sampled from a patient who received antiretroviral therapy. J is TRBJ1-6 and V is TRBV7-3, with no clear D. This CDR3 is CASSLTVRGSPLHF. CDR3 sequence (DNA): TGTGCCAGCAGCTTAACGGTTCGGGGTTCACCCCTCCACTTT.